The 15 T cell receptor beta chains reported below all come from one sample, sequenced in a study of blood T cell repertoires in COVID-19. Using immunoSEQ multiplex PCR, the repertoire was profiled, and TCRdb retains in-frame clones only, with some absent. The sample includes about 62,000 clones, around 79% seen only once; the top ten take around a sixth. The sample consisted of peripheral blood. Receptor source: a man in his 60s with acute or convalescent COVID-19.

The V gene is TRBV11-2, the J gene TRBJ2-2, with 8 bases lining up with TRBD2. Trimming cost V 5 bases and J 5 bases; bases outside gene matches: 10. CDR1 and CDR2 from the germline V gene are SGHAT and FQNNGV. The CDR3 contains 16 residues. In DNA form, the CDR3 reads TGTGCCAGCAGCCGATCTCTAGCGGGTAGAACCGGGGAGCTGTTTTTT. It translates to CASSRSLAGRTGELFF. Complete variable domain (other parts from reference TRBV11-2 and TRBJ2-2): EAGVAQSPRYKIIEKRQSVAFWCNPISGHATLYWYQQILGQGPKLLIQFQNNGVVDDSQLPKDRFSAERLKGVDSTLKIQPAKLEDSAVYLCASSRSLAGRTGELFFGEGSRLTVL.

This chain connects TRBV7-3 to TRBJ1-3; D is unresolved. This CDR3 is 14 amino acids long. Trimming removed 1 base from V and 4 bases from J, with 8 bases in between. CDR1 is SGHTA and CDR2 is FQGTGA in the germline V gene. The chain's CDR3 is CASSLNAGGNTIYF. In DNA form, the CDR3 reads TGTGCCAGCAGCTTAAACGCGGGAGGAAACACCATATATTTT.

J is TRBJ1-5 and V is TRBV5-8; no definite D call. The CDR3 totals 15 residues. V lost 2 bases and J 0 bases, leaving 9 bases between the germline ends. The germline CDR1 and CDR2 sequences are SGHTS and YDEGEE. The CDR3 nucleotides read TGTGCCAGCAGCTTAGGGAGGACTAGCAATCAGCCCCAGCATTTT. It translates to CASSLGRTSNQPQHF.

The chain carries TRBV11-3 and TRBJ2-2; 12 bases align to TRBD2. Looked up from germline, CDR1 is SGHNT and CDR2 is YENEEA. The CDR3 length is 19 residues. After removal of 4 bases from V and 1 base from J, the junction contained 10 bases not matched to a gene. The CDR3 is CASSSRLAGGPGNTGELFF. The DNA of the CDR3 is TGTGCCAGCAGCTCCCGGCTAGCGGGAGGGCCGGGGAACACCGGGGAGCTGTTTTTT.

This clone was observed a handful of times. The chain joins TRBV5-1 to TRBJ2-5, with 7 bases aligning to TRBD2. There are 15 residues in the CDR3. Trimming cost V 0 bases and J 6 bases; bases outside gene matches: 8. CDR1 is SGHRS and CDR2 is YFSETQ in the germline V gene. The CDR3 DNA sequence: TGCGCCAGCAGCTTGGTCCTAGCGGACGGAAAGACCCAGTACTTC. Translating it yields CASSLVLADGKTQYF.

The chain has TRBV18 and TRBJ1-6; D is possibly TRBD1 (5 bases). Germline V gene lookup returns CDR1 KGHSH and CDR2 LQKENI. V shed 5 bases and J shed 4 bases, with 9 bases lying between them. This CDR3 spans 14 amino acids. This chain's CDR3 is CASSAGRYNSPLHF. In DNA form, the CDR3 reads TGTGCCAGCTCAGCGGGGCGGTATAATTCACCCCTCCACTTT.

In its sample, this clone was seen once. The V and J genes are TRBV6-6 and TRBJ2-1; 7 positions agree with TRBD1. The CDR3 length is 14 residues. Trimming took 8 bases from V and 9 from J; bases not matched to a gene: 13. The germline V gene has CDR1 MNHNY and CDR2 SVGAGI (reference sequence). The CDR3 DNA sequence: TGTGCCAGCTCTCAGGCCCTAAGGGGGCGTGAGCAGTTCTTC. It yields the protein CASSQALRGREQFF.

This clone was found many times. V is TRBV13 and J is TRBJ1-6; 7 bases match TRBD1. The germline V gene has CDR1 PRHDT and CDR2 FYEKMQ (reference sequence). With 4 bases clipped from V and 2 bases from J, the junction kept 8 bases outside the gene matches. The CDR3 has 17 amino acids. Here the CDR3 reads CASSSTNRGTYNSPLHF. The CDR3, as DNA: TGTGCCAGCAGCTCGACCAACAGGGGAACCTATAATTCACCCCTCCACTTT.

The chain combines TRBV19 with TRBJ2-1; D gene unclear. The CDR3 sequence is 15 residues long. Germline V lookup: CDR1 LNHDA, CDR2 SQIVND (reference sequence). Between the trimmed V and J ends, which lost 5 bases and 2 bases, there was a span of 13 bases. CDR3 residues: CASSVNREAYNEQFF. The CDR3 nucleotides are TGTGCCAGTAGTGTAAATAGAGAGGCCTACAATGAGCAGTTCTTC.

This rearrangement joins TRBV9 to TRBJ2-5; TRBD2 aligns across 7 bases. The CDR3 has 15 amino acids. V shed 5 bases and J 4 bases; nucleotides not matched to a gene: 11. Germline V CDR1 and CDR2: SGDLS, YYNGEE. The CDR3 DNA is TGTGCCAGCAGTATTAGCGGCGGGAGTGGAGAGACCCAGTACTTC. The encoded protein is CASSISGGSGETQYF.

This chain links TRBV27 with TRBJ2-7, with TRBD1 as a possible D gene (5 bases). The ends were cut back, 4 bases at V and 4 bases at J, with 8 bases in the middle. The CDR3 spans 12 residues. Germline lookup yields CDR1 MNHEY and CDR2 SMNVEV (reference sequence). The CDR3 spells CASSSRQYEQYF. The CDR3 DNA reads as TGTGCCAGCAGTTCCCGACAGTACGAGCAGTACTTC.

The V and J genes are TRBV7-9 and TRBJ2-5; 10 positions match TRBD2. Germline CDR1 is SEHNR and CDR2 is FQNEAQ (reference sequence). The CDR3 runs 18 residues. The V segment lost 5 bases and the J segment 2 bases; nucleotides outside the gene matches: 14. The DNA for the CDR3 is TGTGCCAGCAGCAAGACACCTCCGGGACTAGCGCCGCAAGAGACCCAGTACTTC. Translated, it gives CASSKTPPGLAPQETQYF.

This sequence joins TRBV3-1 (or the pseudogene TRBV3-2) and TRBJ2-2, with 11 bases fitting TRBD2. This CDR3 region has 16 residues. J was trimmed by 7 bases and V by 4 bases; bases with no gene match: 8. Looked up from germline, CDR1 is LGHDT and CDR2 is YNNKEL (reference sequence). The CDR3 is CASSRSLLAGVGELFF. CDR3 nucleotides: TGTGCCAGCAGCCGAAGCCTACTAGCGGGAGTCGGGGAGCTGTTTTTT.

The rearrangement links TRBV30 to TRBJ1-4; D not certain. This CDR3 is 11 amino acids long. V lost 4 bases to trimming and J lost 10 bases, with 10 bases between them. The V gene's germline CDR1 is GTSNPN and CDR2 SVGIG (reference sequence). This chain's CDR3 is CAWMRPGKLFF. In DNA, the CDR3 is TGTGCCTGGATGAGACCGGGAAAACTGTTTTTT.

Written as DNA, the CDR3 is TGTGCCAGCAGCTTAGCGCAGCCAGGCTCGGATACGCAGTATTTT. The encoded protein is CASSLAQPGSDTQYF. The rearrangement uses TRBV11-1 and TRBJ2-3; no firm D call. The CDR3 is 15 residues long. V was clipped by 0 bases and J by 6 bases, with 13 bases between them. Germline CDR1 and CDR2: SGHAT and FQDESV (reference sequence).